The clone carrying this T cell receptor beta chain was observed a handful of times. Its antigen is as yet unknown. The data originate from a study of T cell responses to AZD1222 COVID-19 vaccine. Across the study: Samples with a second dose at about 4 or about 12 weeks were pooled together. Study-wide results and limits: Among those given AZD1222, only five or six were seropositive at baseline. Once two AZD1222 doses were given, Spike-specific TCR breadth and depth went up. The donor cohort was predominantly white British with a female majority, and clonal diversity may have been underestimated.

Deletions cut 3 bases from V and 9 bases from J, with 12 bases between. In germline, CDR1 is SNHLY, CDR2 FYNNEI. CDR3 length: 14 amino acids. Profiling relied on immunoSEQ multiplex PCR, and the TCRdb table lists in-frame clones only, not all of them. Among over 75,000 clones, about nine tenths were seen once, and the ten largest hold about 2%. The receptor's source is an adult in good health. Here the sequenced sample was peripheral blood, taken on day 0 of AZD1222 vaccination. The gene calls are TRBV2 and TRBJ1-6; D ambiguous. The CDR3 sequence is CASSEWIDGSPLHF. Here the CDR3 DNA reads TGTGCCAGCAGTGAGTGGATTGATGGTTCACCCCTCCACTTT.